This T cell receptor beta chain was observed in a study of shared clonotypes between healthy human individuals. Broader study findings: Donors were few, which limited the genetic and exposure-history diversity represented. Approximately 5.4% of naive CD4 clonotypes were common to a handful of donors.

On this clone itself: Its antigen is not identified.

The CDR3 contains 14 residues. The ends were cut back, 4 bases at V and 3 bases at J, with 10 bases in the middle. The germline V gene has CDR1 LGHNA and CDR2 YSLEER. The genomic DNA of each subset was split evenly across several immunoSEQ plates. The table came from immunoSEQ multiplex PCR; TCRdb's copy has only in-frame clones and leaves some out. The sample comprises roughly 2,000,000 clones, roughly 94% of which are singletons, and 1.2% rests with the top ten. Selected positively for CCR7 and CD45RO-negative, naive CD8 cells excluded terminally differentiated effector memory CD45RA+ cells. Caucasian adults residing in Nashville, Tennessee made up all the donors.

Source material: naive CD8+ T cells sorted from blood. The rearrangement links TRBV4-3 to TRBJ1-5, with D maybe TRBD1 (5 bases). This clonotype was obtained from a man aged 18-30 years in good health. The chain's CDR3 is CASSRDSLNQPQHF. The CDR3 DNA sequence: TGCGCCAGCAGCCGGGACTCACTCAATCAGCCCCAGCATTTT.